These T cell receptor beta chains were read from a single sample in a study of early stage breast cancer tumors. Produced via immunoSEQ multiplex PCR; TCRdb's table is partial and in-frame only. The data hold about 6,000 clones, with roughly 80% observed a single time. The specimen sequenced was normal breast tissue next to the tumor. The receptors here all came from a person aged 65 to 85 with breast cancer. CDR3s leave out the opening cysteine and the closing phenylalanine or tryptophan. The order of the fields is V gene, CDR3 length, J gene, CDR3 protein.

v_gene: TRBV10-3
len: 12
j_gene: TRBJ1-2
CDR3aa: AISESAGAYGYT

v_gene: TRBV19
len: 13
j_gene: TRBJ2-6
CDR3aa: ASSTPGSGANVLT

v_gene: TRBV4-1
len: 11
j_gene: TRBJ1-2
CDR3aa: ASSPLGVRGYT

v_gene: TRBV6-1
len: 11
j_gene: TRBJ2-2
CDR3aa: ASKSRVAGELF

v_gene: TRBV4-3
len: 10
j_gene: TRBJ1-1
CDR3aa: ASSLPGVEAF

v_gene: TRBV28
len: 13
j_gene: TRBJ2-5
CDR3aa: ASSPPGGGWETQY

v_gene: TRBV7-2
len: 11
j_gene: TRBJ1-5
CDR3aa: ASSLVRDQPQH

v_gene: TRBV29-1
len: 15
j_gene: TRBJ1-1
CDR3aa: SVGDSGRWGLNTEAF

v_gene: TRBV5-6
len: 17
j_gene: TRBJ1-2
CDR3aa: ASSPLKDSYTPRNYGYT

v_gene: TRBV18
len: 12
j_gene: TRBJ1-1
CDR3aa: ASSPGGTNTEAF

v_gene: TRBV28
len: 14
j_gene: TRBJ2-7
CDR3aa: ASYLQRAGGFHEQY

v_gene: TRBV9
len: 12
j_gene: TRBJ1-1
CDR3aa: ASSVGKGPTEAF

v_gene: TRBV28
len: 11
j_gene: TRBJ1-2
CDR3aa: ASSLDRESGYT

v_gene: TRBV5-1
len: 13
j_gene: TRBJ1-3
CDR3aa: ASSLGGDSGNTIY

v_gene: TRBV10-3
len: 16
j_gene: TRBJ2-7
CDR3aa: AISETGQGVASTYEQY

v_gene: TRBV7-2
len: 13
j_gene: TRBJ2-3
CDR3aa: ASSLAGGPSDTQY

v_gene: TRBV7-7
len: 11
j_gene: TRBJ2-1
CDR3aa: ASGPQGYNEQF

v_gene: TRBV29-1
len: 13
j_gene: TRBJ2-1
CDR3aa: SVSSLAGIGNEQF

v_gene: TRBV7-6
len: 11
j_gene: TRBJ2-3
CDR3aa: ASSLNSIDTQY

v_gene: TRBV7-6
len: 12
j_gene: TRBJ1-2
CDR3aa: ASSPPGGAYGYT

v_gene: TRBV10-3
len: 13
j_gene: TRBJ1-3
CDR3aa: AISPQGGAGNTIY

v_gene: TRBV5-1
len: 12
j_gene: TRBJ2-2
CDR3aa: ASSYLSGTGELF

v_gene: TRBV6-5
len: 11
j_gene: TRBJ1-2
CDR3aa: ASSYSTAYGYT